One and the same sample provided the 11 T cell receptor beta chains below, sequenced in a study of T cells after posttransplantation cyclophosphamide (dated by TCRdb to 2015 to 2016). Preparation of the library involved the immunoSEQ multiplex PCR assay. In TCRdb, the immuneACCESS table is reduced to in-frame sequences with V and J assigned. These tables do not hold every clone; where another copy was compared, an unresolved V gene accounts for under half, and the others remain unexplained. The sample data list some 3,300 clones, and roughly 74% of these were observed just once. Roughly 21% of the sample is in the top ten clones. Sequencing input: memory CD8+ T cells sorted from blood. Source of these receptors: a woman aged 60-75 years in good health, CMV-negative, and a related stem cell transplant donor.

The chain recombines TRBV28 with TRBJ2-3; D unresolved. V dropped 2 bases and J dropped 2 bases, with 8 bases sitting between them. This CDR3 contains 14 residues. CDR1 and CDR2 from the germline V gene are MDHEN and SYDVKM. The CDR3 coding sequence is TGTGCCAGCAGTTTACGGAGCCCCACAGATACGCAGTATTTT. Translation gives CASSLRSPTDTQYF.

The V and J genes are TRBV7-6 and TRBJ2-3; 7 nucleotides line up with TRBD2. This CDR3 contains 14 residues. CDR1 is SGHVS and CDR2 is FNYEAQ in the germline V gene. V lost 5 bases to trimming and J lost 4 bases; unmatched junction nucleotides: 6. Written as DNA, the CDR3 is TGTGCCAGCAGCCCCTACCGGGAGGCAGATACGCAGTATTTT. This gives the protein CASSPYREADTQYF.

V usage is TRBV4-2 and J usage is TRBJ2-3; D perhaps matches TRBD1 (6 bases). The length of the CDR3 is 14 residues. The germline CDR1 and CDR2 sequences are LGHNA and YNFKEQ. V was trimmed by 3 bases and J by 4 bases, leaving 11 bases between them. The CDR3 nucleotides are TGTGCCAGCAGCCACCTACAGGGACCAGATACGCAGTATTTT. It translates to CASSHLQGPDTQYF.

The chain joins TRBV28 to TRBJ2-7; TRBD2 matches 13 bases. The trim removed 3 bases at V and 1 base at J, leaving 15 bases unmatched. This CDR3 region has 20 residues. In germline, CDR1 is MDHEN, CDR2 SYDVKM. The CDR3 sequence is CASSFPRTSGSQSGSYEQYF. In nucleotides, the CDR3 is TGTGCCAGCAGTTTCCCAAGGACTAGCGGGAGTCAAAGCGGTTCCTACGAGCAGTACTTC.

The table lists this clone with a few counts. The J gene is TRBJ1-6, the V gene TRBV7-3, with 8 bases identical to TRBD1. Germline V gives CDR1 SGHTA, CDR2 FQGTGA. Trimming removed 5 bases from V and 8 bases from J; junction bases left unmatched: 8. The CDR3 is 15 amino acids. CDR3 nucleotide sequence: TGTGCCAGCAGCGCGACAGGGGCCGGAGATTCACCCCTCCACTTT. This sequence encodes CASSATGAGDSPLHF.

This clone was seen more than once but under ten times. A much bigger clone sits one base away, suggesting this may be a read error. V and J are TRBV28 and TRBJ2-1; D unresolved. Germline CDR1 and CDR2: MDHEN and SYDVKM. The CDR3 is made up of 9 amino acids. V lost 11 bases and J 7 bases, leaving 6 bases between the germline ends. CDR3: CAPLNEQFF. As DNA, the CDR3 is TGTGCCCCCTTAAATGAGCAGTTCTTC.

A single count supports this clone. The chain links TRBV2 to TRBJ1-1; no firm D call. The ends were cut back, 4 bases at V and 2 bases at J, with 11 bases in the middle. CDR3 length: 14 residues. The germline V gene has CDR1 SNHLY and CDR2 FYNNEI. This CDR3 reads CASSAVRGNTEAFF. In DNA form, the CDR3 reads TGTGCCAGCAGTGCGGTCCGGGGTAACACTGAAGCTTTCTTT.

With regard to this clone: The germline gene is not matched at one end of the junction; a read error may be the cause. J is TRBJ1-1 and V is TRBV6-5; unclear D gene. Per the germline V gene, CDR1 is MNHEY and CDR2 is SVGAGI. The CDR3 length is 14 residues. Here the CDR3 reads CASNYSGENTEAFF. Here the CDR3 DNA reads TGTGCCAGCAATTACTCCGGGGAGAACACTGAAGCTTTCTTT.

CDR3 in amino acids: CASSLSGSLHYGYTF. CDR3 sequence (DNA): TGTGCCAGCAGTTTATCGGGCAGCCTCCACTATGGCTACACCTTC. The chain couples TRBV27 to TRBJ1-2; D is unclear. V lost 0 bases to trimming and J lost 3 bases, with 11 bases between them. The CDR3 runs 15 residues. Looked up from germline, CDR1 is MNHEY and CDR2 is SMNVEV (reference sequence).

The CDR3 here is CATSRDSGGAYNEQFF. The CDR3 bases are TGTGCCACCAGCAGAGACTCCGGCGGGGCCTACAATGAGCAGTTCTTC. This sequence joins TRBV15 and TRBJ2-1; D may be TRBD2 (6 bases). The CDR3 runs to 16 residues. V lost 0 bases, J lost 2 bases, and 11 bases lay in between. The germline CDR1 and CDR2 sequences are LNHNV and YYDKDF (reference sequence).

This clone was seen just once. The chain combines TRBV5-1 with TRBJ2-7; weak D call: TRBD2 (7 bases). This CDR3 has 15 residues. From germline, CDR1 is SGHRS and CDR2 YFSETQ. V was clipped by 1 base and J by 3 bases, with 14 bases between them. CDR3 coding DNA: TGCGCCAGCAGCTTGCCGGGGGGCTCCGGCTACGAGCAGTACGTC. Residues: CASSLPGGSGYEQYV.